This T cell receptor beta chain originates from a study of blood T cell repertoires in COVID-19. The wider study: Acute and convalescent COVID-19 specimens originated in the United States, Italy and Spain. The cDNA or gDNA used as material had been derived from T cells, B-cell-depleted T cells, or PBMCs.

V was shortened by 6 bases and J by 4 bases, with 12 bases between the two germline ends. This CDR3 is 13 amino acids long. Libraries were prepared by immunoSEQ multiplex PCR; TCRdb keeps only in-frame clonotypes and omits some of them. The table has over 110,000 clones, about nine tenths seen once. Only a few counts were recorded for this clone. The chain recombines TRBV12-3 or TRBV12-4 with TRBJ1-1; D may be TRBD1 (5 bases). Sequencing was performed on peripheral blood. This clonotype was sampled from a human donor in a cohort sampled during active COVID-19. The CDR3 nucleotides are TGTGCCAGCAGCCCCGTCAGGGCCACTGAAGCTTTCTTT. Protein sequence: CASSPVRATEAFF.